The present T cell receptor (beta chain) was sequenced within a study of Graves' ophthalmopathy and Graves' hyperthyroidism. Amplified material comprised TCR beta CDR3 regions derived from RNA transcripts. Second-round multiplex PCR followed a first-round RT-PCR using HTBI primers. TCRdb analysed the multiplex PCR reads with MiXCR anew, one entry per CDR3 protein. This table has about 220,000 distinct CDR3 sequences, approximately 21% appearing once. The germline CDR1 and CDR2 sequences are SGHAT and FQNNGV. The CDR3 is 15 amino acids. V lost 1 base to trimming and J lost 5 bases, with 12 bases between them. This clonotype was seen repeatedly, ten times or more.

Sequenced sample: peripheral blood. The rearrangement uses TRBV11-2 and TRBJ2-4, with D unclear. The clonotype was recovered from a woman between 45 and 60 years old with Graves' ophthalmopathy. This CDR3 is CASSLGSVGQNIQYF. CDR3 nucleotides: TGTGCCAGCAGCTTAGGGTCGGTGGGCCAAAACATTCAGTACTTC.